The source of this T cell receptor beta chain is a study of early T cells in non-severe SARS-CoV-2 infection. Looked up from germline, CDR1 is LGHNT and CDR2 is FRNRAP. V was cut by 7 bases and J by 2 bases, with 23 bases left in between. The CDR3 has 17 residues. At least ten counts were recorded for this clonotype. Via MiXCR, TCRdb re-called the 5' RACE reads, giving one row per CDR3 protein. Of about 84,000 distinct CDR3 sequences listed, around 10% were seen once; the top ten hold less than 3%. This sequence originates from an adult who was a healthcare worker with PCR-confirmed SARS-CoV-2 infection or an uninfected control (not recorded which). Source material: whole blood. The chain links TRBV12-5 to TRBJ1-1, with TRBD1 as a possible D gene (5 bases). The CDR3 loop reads CASAEGPKWGFNTEAFF. CDR3 DNA: TGTGCTAGTGCCGAGGGGCCTAAATGGGGGTTCAACACTGAAGCTTTCTTT.